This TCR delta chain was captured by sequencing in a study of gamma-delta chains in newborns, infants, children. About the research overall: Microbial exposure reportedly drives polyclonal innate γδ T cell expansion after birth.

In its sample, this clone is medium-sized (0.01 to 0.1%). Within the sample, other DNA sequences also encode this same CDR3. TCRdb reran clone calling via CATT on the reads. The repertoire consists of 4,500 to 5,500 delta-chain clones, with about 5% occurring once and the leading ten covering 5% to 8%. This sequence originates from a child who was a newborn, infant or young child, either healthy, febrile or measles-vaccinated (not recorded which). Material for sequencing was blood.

CDR3 sequence reads: CACDTAGSSSWDTRQMFF. In DNA form, the CDR3 reads TGTGCCTGTGACACCGCGGGATCGAGCTCCTGGGACACCCGACAGATGTTTTTC. The rearrangement joins TRDV2 to TRDJ3; D is possibly TRDD3 (5 bases). V lost 0 bases to trimming and J lost 0 bases, with 11 bases between them. The length of the CDR3 is 18 residues. Germline loops: CDR1 GEAIGNYY, CDR2 EKD.